This T cell receptor (beta chain) was identified during a study of cytomegalovirus exposure and HLA in healthy donors. Across the whole study: As an earlier analysis found, about 200 million T cells yielded 117 million unique TCR beta sequences.

The PCR contained 60 Vbeta and 13 Jbeta primers. Assay: immunoSEQ multiplex PCR; the TCRdb copy retains only in-frame clones and omits some. The sample lists 85,000 to 100,000 clones, under 75% occurring once. About this clone itself: Its antigen remains unidentified.

Germline CDR1 reads SGHKS; CDR2 reads YYEKEE (reference sequence). Trimming removed 2 bases at V and 0 bases at J, with 6 bases between. The CDR3 spans 14 residues. Notes on the study in general: V- and J-gene trimming in TCR beta was tied to a missense DCLRE1C variant by an analysis performed later. Previously analyzed data showed that most TCR beta V segments were productive at a frequency of about 90% or about 30%. In a later analysis, most CMV-associated TCR beta chains appeared HLA-restricted.

The receptor's source is a human donor in good health. The rearrangement joins TRBV5-5 to TRBJ2-1; no firm D call. Sequenced material: PBMCs. The CDR3 sequence is CASSLRSSYNEQFF. In DNA, the CDR3 is TGTGCCAGCAGCTTAAGGAGCTCCTACAATGAGCAGTTCTTC. The full variable domain, completed using reference TRBV5-5 and TRBJ2-1, is DAGVTQSPTHLIKTRGQQVTLRCSPISGHKSVSWYQQVLGQGPQFIFQYYEKEERGRGNFPDRFSARQFPNYSSELNVNALLLGDSALYLCASSLRSSYNEQFFGPGTRLTVL.